The clone carrying this T cell receptor (beta chain) was observed many times. The data are from a study of early T cells in non-severe SARS-CoV-2 infection. TCRdb re-analysed the 5' RACE reads in MiXCR, keeping a single row per CDR3 protein. The sample carries about 46,000 distinct CDR3 sequences, 5.4% recorded once. Trimming stripped 6 bases from V and 5 bases from J, with 13 bases between. Germline V lookup: CDR1 LNHDA, CDR2 SQIVND (reference sequence). The CDR3 covers 14 residues. The V and J genes are TRBV19 and TRBJ2-2, with a weak D call TRBD1 (6 bases). This specimen was whole blood, taken at baseline. This sequence originates from an adult who was a healthcare worker with PCR-confirmed SARS-CoV-2 infection or an uninfected control (not recorded which). CDR3 protein: CASRTGHSTGELFF. In nucleotides, the CDR3 is TGTGCCAGTAGGACGGGACACTCAACCGGGGAGCTGTTTTTT.